These 25 T cell receptor beta chains were all obtained from the same sample, sequenced in a study of cytomegalovirus exposure and HLA in healthy donors. 13 Jbeta primers and 60 Vbeta primers were used for the PCR. Data came from immunoSEQ multiplex PCR; TCRdb stores just in-frame clones and leaves some out. Of approximately 95,000 clones detected, around 84% appear once; the ten largest clones hold about 4%. What was sequenced was PBMCs. These TCRs come from a woman between 35 and 50 years old in good health and CMV-seropositive.

The chain carries TRBV7-9 and TRBJ1-6; D is unresolved. V shed 5 bases and J shed 10 bases, with 15 bases lying between them. The germline CDR1 and CDR2 sequences are SEHNR and FQNEAQ (reference sequence). The CDR3 sequence is 14 residues long. In DNA form, the CDR3 reads TGTGCCAGCAGCCGCCTGCGGGTGGACTCACCCCTCCACTTT. Amino acid sequence: CASSRLRVDSPLHF.

The chain employs TRBV25-1 and TRBJ2-7, with 14 positions matching TRBD2. CDR1 and CDR2 from the germline V gene are MGHDK and SYGVNS. The CDR3 length is 16 residues. V lost 3 bases and J lost 4; bases outside the gene matches: 5. CDR3 region: CASSESGTSGSYEQYF. CDR3 DNA: TGTGCCAGCAGTGAGTCTGGGACTAGCGGGAGTTACGAGCAGTACTTC.

Only a few counts were recorded for this clone. The J gene is TRBJ2-1, the V gene TRBV5-4; D gene ambiguous. Trimming shortened V by 0 bases and J by 2 bases, and 3 bases separated the two germline ends. Germline V gene sequence: CDR1 SGHNT, CDR2 YYREEE (reference sequence). This CDR3 region has 13 residues. The CDR3 DNA sequence: TGTGCCAGCAGCTTGGATACCTACAATGAGCAGTTCTTC. Its translation is CASSLDTYNEQFF.

This rearrangement joins TRBV7-3 to TRBJ2-5, with 7 positions matching TRBD1. The J call is doubtful: the DNA matches TRBJ2-7 better. The CDR3 is 14 amino acids. CDR1 is SGHTA and CDR2 is FQGTGA in the germline V gene. The CDR3 sequence is CASSAQGSSYEQYF. The DNA of the CDR3 is TGTGCCAGCAGTGCACAGGGGAGCTCCTACGAGCAGTACTTC.

This clone was detected only a few times. The V call is TRBV5-4, the J call TRBJ1-1; the D is unclear. Germline CDR1 SGHNT, CDR2 YYREEE (reference sequence). V was shortened by 6 bases and J by 1 base, with 13 bases between the two germline ends. This CDR3 has 14 residues. The CDR3 DNA follows: TGTGCCAGCACCTCGATGCAGGCGAACACTGAAGCTTTCTTT. Encoded protein: CASTSMQANTEAFF. Filled out from reference TRBV5-4 and TRBJ1-1, the complete variable domain reads ETGVTQSPTHLIKTRGQQVTLRCSSQSGHNTVSWYQQALGQGPQFIFQYYREEENGRGNFPPRFSGLQFPNYSSELNVNALELDDSALYLCASTSMQANTEAFFGQGTRLTVV.

This chain uses TRBV5-1 with TRBJ1-1; TRBD1 agrees at 10 bases. This CDR3 contains 14 residues. Germline V gene sequence: CDR1 SGHRS, CDR2 YFSETQ. V dropped 3 bases and J dropped 3; count of bases not matched to a gene: 2. In nucleotides, the CDR3 is TGCGCCAGCAGCTCGACAGGGGGCGACACTGAAGCTTTCTTT. It yields the protein CASSSTGGDTEAFF.

The CDR3 DNA sequence: TGTGCCAGTAGTATGTTAGCGTTATACACCTTC. Translation: CASSMLALYTF. V usage is TRBV19 and J usage is TRBJ1-2; the D is unclear. The germline V gene encodes CDR1 LNHDA and CDR2 SQIVND (reference sequence). The CDR3 runs to 11 residues. Deletions cut 3 bases from V and 11 bases from J, with 10 bases between.

The chain has TRBV13 and TRBJ2-1; 10 bases align to TRBD2. J gave up 6 bases and V 2 bases, and 7 bases lay outside the gene matches. Looked up from germline, CDR1 is PRHDT and CDR2 is FYEKMQ (reference sequence). The length of the CDR3 is 16 residues. The CDR3 loop reads CASSLLSGRAVNEQFF. CDR3 sequence (DNA): TGTGCCAGCAGCTTATTAAGCGGGAGGGCCGTCAATGAGCAGTTCTTC.

This rearrangement joins TRBV30 to TRBJ1-5; 8 nucleotides agree with TRBD1. The CDR3 extends over 16 amino acids. Germline assignment: CDR1 GTSNPN and CDR2 SVGIG (reference sequence). With 0 bases clipped from V and 7 bases from J, the junction kept 11 bases outside the gene matches. CDR3 sequence (DNA): TGTGCCTGGAGTGTACAGGGGGGAAGGGGAGGACAGCCCCAGCATTTT. This sequence encodes CAWSVQGGRGGQPQHF.

The chain links TRBV6-6 to TRBJ2-7; D possibly corresponds to TRBD1 (6 bases). CDR3 size: 16 residues. Germline V gives CDR1 MNHNY, CDR2 SVGAGI (reference sequence). V lost 0 bases, J lost 4 bases, and 16 bases lay in between. The CDR3 loop is CASSYSIGQGKYEQYF. DNA of the CDR3: TGTGCCAGCAGTTACTCGATTGGGCAGGGGAAATACGAGCAGTACTTC.

The chain carries TRBV6-5 and TRBJ2-7; a weak D match, TRBD2 (6 bases). Between the trimmed V and J ends, which lost 5 bases and 2 bases, there was a span of 13 bases. Germline V gene data show CDR1 as MNHEY and CDR2 as SVGAGI. The CDR3 totals 14 residues. CDR3 in amino acids: CASSAGEEAYEQYF. CDR3 sequence (DNA): TGTGCCAGCAGTGCCGGGGAGGAGGCCTACGAGCAGTACTTC.

This chain joins TRBV18 and TRBJ2-5, with 7 bases matching TRBD2. Germline loops: CDR1 KGHSH, CDR2 LQKENI. There are 15 residues in the CDR3. J was trimmed by 2 bases and V by 3 bases; bases with no gene match: 6. The DNA of the CDR3 is TGTGCCAGCTCACCCCAGCGGGACCTTCAAGAGACCCAGTACTTC. This sequence encodes CASSPQRDLQETQYF.

The rearrangement uses TRBV6-1 and TRBJ1-5, with 8 bases aligning to TRBD1. V trimming: 5 bases; J trimming: 4 bases; junction bases outside the gene matches: 7. There are 15 residues in the CDR3. From germline, CDR1 is MNHNS and CDR2 SASEGT. CDR3 region: CASSIGQGLNQPQHF. CDR3 nucleotide sequence: TGTGCCAGCAGTATAGGACAGGGACTTAATCAGCCCCAGCATTTT.

This clone was counted only a few times. The chain is built from TRBV6-5 and TRBJ2-7; TRBD2 matches at 7 bases. Germline V CDR1 and CDR2: MNHEY, SVGAGI. The CDR3 extends over 15 amino acids. The V segment lost 7 bases and the J segment 1 base; nucleotides outside the gene matches: 10. The chain's CDR3 is CASNPSGRESYEQYF. As DNA, the CDR3 is TGTGCCAGCAATCCGTCGGGGCGGGAGTCCTACGAGCAGTACTTC.

The V gene is TRBV2, the J gene TRBJ1-5; TRBD1 is a possible D gene (5 bases). Germline V lookup: CDR1 SNHLY, CDR2 FYNNEI. The ends were cut back, 6 bases at V and 5 bases at J, with 11 bases in the middle. This CDR3 comprises 13 residues. The CDR3 protein is CASSGQQDQPQHF. In DNA, the CDR3 is TGTGCCAGCAGCGGACAACAGGATCAGCCCCAGCATTTT. The variable domain in full, completed from reference TRBV2 and TRBJ1-5, reads EPEVTQTPSHQVTQMGQEVILRCVPISNHLYFYWYRQILGQKVEFLVSFYNNEISEKSEIFDDQFSVERPDGSNFTLKIRSTKLEDSAMYFCASSGQQDQPQHFGDGTRLSIL.

This clone has a single count. The chain combines TRBV5-1 with TRBJ2-3; D uncertain. The CDR3 runs to 15 residues. CDR1 is SGHRS, CDR2 YFSETQ, per germline. V shed 0 bases and J shed 2 bases, with 10 bases lying between them. CDR3 region: CASSLARLSTDTQYF. The CDR3, as DNA: TGCGCCAGCAGCTTGGCGCGGCTTTCCACAGATACGCAGTATTTT.

The chain carries TRBV19 and TRBJ1-5; 7 bases map to TRBD1. The germline CDR1 and CDR2 sequences are LNHDA and SQIVND (reference sequence). The CDR3 totals 18 residues. V shed 0 bases and J 0 bases; nucleotides not matched to a gene: 8. CDR3 sequence reads: CASSIEGQTQYSNQPQHF. CDR3 nucleotide sequence: TGTGCCAGTAGTATAGAGGGACAGACCCAATATAGCAATCAGCCCCAGCATTTT.

On this clone: The junction departs from the called germline gene at one end, perhaps through a read error. The chain is built from TRBV7-9 and TRBJ2-7; 14 nucleotides align to TRBD2. The CDR3 extends over 17 amino acids. The germline V gene has CDR1 SEHNR and CDR2 FQNEAQ (reference sequence). Here the CDR3 DNA reads TGTTCCAGCAGCATCCTGACTAGCGGGAGGGTTGCTTACGAGCAGTACTTC. It yields the protein CSSSILTSGRVAYEQYF.

The chain links TRBV7-3 to TRBJ2-2; D ambiguous. Per germline, CDR1 SGHTA and CDR2 FQGTGA. This CDR3 is 14 amino acids long. Deletions cut 2 bases from V and 6 bases from J, with 10 bases between. CDR3 region: CASSLQPVAGELFF. CDR3 nucleotide sequence: TGTGCCAGCAGCTTACAACCGGTCGCCGGGGAGCTGTTTTTT.

This rearrangement joins TRBV14 to TRBJ2-4, with 7 bases matching TRBD1. In germline, CDR1 is SGHDN, CDR2 FVKESK. V trimming: 4 bases; J trimming: 1 base; junction bases outside the gene matches: 4. The CDR3 has 15 residues. CDR3 sequence: CASSPTGMAKNIQYF. CDR3 DNA: TGTGCCAGCAGCCCGACAGGGATGGCCAAAAACATTCAGTACTTC.

This clone was seen once. Here the CDR3 reads CASSGRQGTEAFF. The DNA of the CDR3 is TGTGCCAGCAGCGGTCGACAGGGCACTGAAGCTTTCTTT. This chain connects TRBV11-3 to TRBJ1-1; 7 bases match TRBD1. Germline trimming cut 5 bases from V and 4 bases from J; bases unmatched to any gene: 4. In germline, CDR1 is SGHNT, CDR2 YENEEA. The CDR3 has 13 residues.

V usage is TRBV2 and J usage is TRBJ2-5; TRBD1 matches at 9 bases. The closer fit of TRBJ2-7 to the DNA end suggests the J call may be wrong. The germline CDR1 and CDR2 sequences are SNHLY and FYNNEI. The CDR3 loop spans 14 amino acids. CDR3 sequence: CASSERQGAYEQYF. In DNA form, the CDR3 reads TGTGCCAGCAGTGAACGACAGGGGGCCTACGAGCAGTACTTC.

This clone was found a few times. The genes are TRBV29-1 and TRBJ2-7; 8 bases align to TRBD1. The V segment lost 2 bases and the J segment 1 base; nucleotides outside the gene matches: 7. Germline CDR1 and CDR2: SQVTM and ANQGSEA. The CDR3 is 15 amino acids. CDR3 amino acids: CSVETGQVHSYEQYF. The CDR3 nucleotides are TGCAGCGTTGAAACGGGACAGGTCCATTCCTACGAGCAGTACTTC.

The chain employs TRBV28 and TRBJ2-6, with D unresolved. Germline V gene data show CDR1 as MDHEN and CDR2 as SYDVKM. Trimming stripped 6 bases from V and 0 bases from J, with 9 bases between. The CDR3 is 15 amino acids. The CDR3 coding sequence is TGTGCCAGCAGCCAACCTAACTCTGGGGCCAACGTCCTGACTTTC. It is translated as CASSQPNSGANVLTF.

This clone was counted once. This rearrangement joins TRBV9 to TRBJ2-7; 7 bases align to TRBD2. Germline V gene sequence: CDR1 SGDLS, CDR2 YYNGEE. Losses at the gene ends were 0 bases for V and 2 bases for J; bases not matched to a gene: 5. CDR3 length equals 15 residues. CDR3 region: CASSVAVGGAYEQYF. CDR3 nucleotides: TGTGCCAGCAGCGTAGCCGTGGGGGGGGCCTACGAGCAGTACTTC.